This T cell receptor beta chain emerged from a study of T cell responses to AZD1222 COVID-19 vaccine. Study-level results: Increases in Spike-specific TCR breadth and depth were seen after two AZD1222 doses.

With regard to this clone: What it recognizes is unknown.

Sequencing used immunoSEQ multiplex PCR; TCRdb keeps in-frame clones, though not all of them. Among some 150,000 clones listed, more than 75% were seen once. The germline V gene encodes CDR1 SGHDN and CDR2 FVKESK. V shed 1 base and J shed 10 bases, with 8 bases lying between them. The CDR3 is 12 amino acids. This chain uses TRBV14 with TRBJ1-3; no clear D. This sequence was found in an adult who received the AZD1222 COVID-19 vaccine. Sequencing was performed on peripheral blood, taken 28 days after the second AZD1222 dose. DNA for the CDR3: TGTGCCAGCAGCCAAGTTCTCGGAACCATATATTTT. Its translation is CASSQVLGTIYF.